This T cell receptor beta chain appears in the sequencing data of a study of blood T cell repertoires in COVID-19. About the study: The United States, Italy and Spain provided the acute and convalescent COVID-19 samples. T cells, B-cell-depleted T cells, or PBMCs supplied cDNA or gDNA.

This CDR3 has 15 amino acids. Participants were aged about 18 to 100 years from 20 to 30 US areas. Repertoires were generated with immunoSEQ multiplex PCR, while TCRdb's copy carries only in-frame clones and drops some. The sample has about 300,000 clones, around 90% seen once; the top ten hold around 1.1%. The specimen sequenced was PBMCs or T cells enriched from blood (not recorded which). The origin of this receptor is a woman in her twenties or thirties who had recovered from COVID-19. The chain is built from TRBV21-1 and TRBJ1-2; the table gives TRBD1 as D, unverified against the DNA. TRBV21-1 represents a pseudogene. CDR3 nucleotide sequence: TGTGCCAGCAGCGAATCAGGGGGTCCGTTGCATGGCTACACCTTC. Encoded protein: CASSESGGPLHGYTF.